Listed here is a single T cell receptor beta chain. Its matching antigen is unknown. From RNA transcripts, TCR beta CDR3 regions were amplified. The HTBI primer set was used in a first-round RT-PCR of the TCR CDR3. One entry per CDR3 protein, called by TCRdb with MiXCR from the multiplex PCR reads. This table has about 540,000 distinct CDR3 sequences, under 60% appearing once. These patients, aged 18 to 65, had recently diagnosed hyperthyroidism lasting under 2 months. The sample comes from a study of T cells in Graves' hyperthyroidism and ophthalmopathy. Study-level findings and limits: A 13 V-J signature model discriminated ophthalmopathy versus stable hyperthyroidism. Ophthalmopathy, which appeared later, was predicted by the model a median around 6.5 months before onset.

The CDR3 contains 13 residues. The germline CDR1 and CDR2 sequences are SQVTM and ANQGSEA. V was pared by 3 bases and J by 0 bases, with 8 bases between. The V call is TRBV29-1, the J call TRBJ1-2; no firm D call. The sequence derives from a woman aged 18-29 years with Graves' hyperthyroidism. The sample comprised peripheral blood or thyroid tissue (not recorded which). The CDR3 coding sequence is TGCAGCGTTGATCGGGGTGCTAACTATGGCTACACCTTC. Encoded protein: CSVDRGANYGYTF.